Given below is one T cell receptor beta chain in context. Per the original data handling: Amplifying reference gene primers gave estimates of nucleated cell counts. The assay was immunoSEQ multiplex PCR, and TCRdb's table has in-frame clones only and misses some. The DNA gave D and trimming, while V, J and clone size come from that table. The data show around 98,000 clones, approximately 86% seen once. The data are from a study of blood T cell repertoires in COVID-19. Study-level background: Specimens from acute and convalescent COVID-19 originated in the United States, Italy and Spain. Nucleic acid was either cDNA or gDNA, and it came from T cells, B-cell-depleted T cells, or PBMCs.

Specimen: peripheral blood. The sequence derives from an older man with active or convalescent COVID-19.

The CDR3 loop reads CASSLGGAGAQETQYF. The CDR3 DNA reads TGTGCCAGCAGCCTCGGGGGAGCGGGGGCCCAAGAGACCCAGTACTTC. The rearrangement joins TRBV9 to TRBJ2-5, with 8 nucleotides matching TRBD2. V was clipped by 4 bases and J by 1 base; unmatched bases: 9. The germline gives CDR1 SGDLS, CDR2 YYNGEE. The CDR3 contains 16 residues.